This entry concerns a single T cell receptor (beta chain). These data belong to a study of T cell repertoires in cytomegalovirus infection. MiXCR, applied by TCRdb to the reads, yields one record per CDR3 protein. The sample records about 530,000 distinct CDR3 sequences, around 27% being singletons. Trimming at V came to 5 bases and at J to 3 bases, leaving 6 bases not matched to a gene. The CDR3 runs 15 residues. Per germline, CDR1 SGHTA and CDR2 FQGNSA. The chain is built from TRBV7-2 and TRBJ2-1; TRBD2 agrees at 8 bases. The TCR was taken from a human donor in good health (CMV status not recorded). Some clones in this sample may be carry-over from other donors' samples. The sequencing sample was made of PBMCs. The DNA for the CDR3 is TGTGCCAGCAGCATCCTAGCGGGTGACTACAATGAGCAGTTCTTC. It yields the protein CASSILAGDYNEQFF.